These T cell receptor beta chains were read from a single sample in a study of blood T cell repertoires in COVID-19. Repertoires were generated with immunoSEQ multiplex PCR, while TCRdb's copy carries only in-frame clones and drops some. The data show hundreds of thousands of clones, with roughly 85% seen just once and about 14% held by the top ten. The sample was peripheral blood. All receptors come from a human donor in a cohort sampled during active COVID-19. Each CDR3 is given without its conserved first and last residue. The D gene is left open where the match is weak.

j_gene: TRBJ2-7
v_gene: TRBV30
d_gene: NA
CDR3aa: AWRSGGYEQY

j_gene: TRBJ2-7
v_gene: TRBV27
d_gene: NA
CDR3aa: ASSPPNVQLLGGSGPLKYEQY

j_gene: TRBJ2-6
v_gene: TRBV19
d_gene: NA
CDR3aa: ASSIQGSSGANVLT

j_gene: TRBJ1-1
v_gene: TRBV7-3
d_gene: TRBD1
CDR3aa: ASSLDRDTEAF

j_gene: TRBJ2-3
v_gene: TRBV2
d_gene: TRBD2
CDR3aa: ASTRTSIDTQY

j_gene: TRBJ2-7
v_gene: TRBV28
d_gene: TRBD1
CDR3aa: ASSLYLRQGSYEQY

j_gene: TRBJ2-3
v_gene: TRBV11-3
d_gene: NA
CDR3aa: ASAAPYQSDTQY

j_gene: TRBJ2-3
v_gene: TRBV5-1
d_gene: NA
CDR3aa: ASSPHGGTDTQY

j_gene: TRBJ1-2
v_gene: TRBV19
d_gene: TRBD1
CDR3aa: ASSAIRRTGLVNSNYGYT

j_gene: TRBJ2-7
v_gene: TRBV6-6
d_gene: NA
CDR3aa: ATRDTLGPYEQY

j_gene: TRBJ1-2
v_gene: TRBV14
d_gene: NA
CDR3aa: ASSPIRVNYGYT

j_gene: TRBJ2-7
v_gene: TRBV10-2
d_gene: NA
CDR3aa: ASKTAPYEQY

j_gene: TRBJ2-5
v_gene: TRBV24-1
d_gene: NA
CDR3aa: ATGEKNQETQY

j_gene: TRBJ1-6
v_gene: TRBV27
d_gene: TRBD1
CDR3aa: ASSPGTGGTSPLH

j_gene: TRBJ1-3
v_gene: TRBV3-1/TRBV3-2
d_gene: NA
CDR3aa: ASSQAPGYLGNTIY

j_gene: TRBJ2-7
v_gene: TRBV7-6
d_gene: NA
CDR3aa: ASSLAGGISYEQY

j_gene: TRBJ1-2
v_gene: TRBV7-9
d_gene: TRBD1
CDR3aa: ASSPTGYGYT

j_gene: TRBJ1-6
v_gene: TRBV11-2
d_gene: NA
CDR3aa: ASSLDPSGRRSPLH

j_gene: TRBJ2-7
v_gene: TRBV6-2/TRBV6-3
d_gene: NA
CDR3aa: ASSFPAHEQY

j_gene: TRBJ2-7
v_gene: TRBV18
d_gene: TRBD2
CDR3aa: ASSELAGEEQY

j_gene: TRBJ2-7
v_gene: TRBV2
d_gene: TRBD2
CDR3aa: ASREPLAFSSYEQY

j_gene: TRBJ2-1
v_gene: TRBV6-5
d_gene: TRBD2
CDR3aa: ASSYPSVGGNNEQF

j_gene: TRBJ2-1
v_gene: TRBV4-1
d_gene: NA
CDR3aa: ASSPDSSYNEQF

j_gene: TRBJ2-1
v_gene: TRBV6-1
d_gene: NA
CDR3aa: ASSEAQGAGVSYNEQF

j_gene: TRBJ2-7
v_gene: TRBV7-9
d_gene: TRBD1
CDR3aa: ASSTTGERQY

j_gene: TRBJ2-7
v_gene: TRBV19
d_gene: TRBD1
CDR3aa: ASSMTGGEQY

j_gene: TRBJ1-1
v_gene: TRBV30
d_gene: TRBD1
CDR3aa: AWSGDTGQAEAF

j_gene: TRBJ2-3
v_gene: TRBV18
d_gene: NA
CDR3aa: ASSPSRGITDTQY

j_gene: TRBJ1-5
v_gene: TRBV10-3
d_gene: NA
CDR3aa: AISGDTYNQPQH

j_gene: TRBJ2-2
v_gene: TRBV11-2
d_gene: NA
CDR3aa: ASSYRDSGELF

j_gene: TRBJ1-1
v_gene: TRBV19
d_gene: NA
CDR3aa: ASRGSRENTEAF

j_gene: TRBJ2-3
v_gene: TRBV7-2
d_gene: TRBD2
CDR3aa: ASSFTGTSTSTDTQY

j_gene: TRBJ2-3
v_gene: TRBV2
d_gene: TRBD1
CDR3aa: ASNWGQGVTDTQY

j_gene: TRBJ2-7
v_gene: TRBV19
d_gene: TRBD2
CDR3aa: ASKNEVAGGFGEQY

j_gene: TRBJ2-5
v_gene: TRBV28
d_gene: TRBD2
CDR3aa: ASSLVTSGQETQY

j_gene: TRBJ1-3
v_gene: TRBV28
d_gene: NA
CDR3aa: ASSLLVAGNTIY

j_gene: TRBJ1-2
v_gene: TRBV28
d_gene: NA
CDR3aa: ASTQGLGGYT

j_gene: TRBJ1-5
v_gene: TRBV6-2/TRBV6-3
d_gene: TRBD1
CDR3aa: ASSPTGGNQPQH

j_gene: TRBJ1-5
v_gene: TRBV3-1/TRBV3-2
d_gene: NA
CDR3aa: ASSQQFNQPQH

j_gene: TRBJ1-5
v_gene: TRBV2
d_gene: NA
CDR3aa: ASKSPGGQPQH

j_gene: TRBJ2-7
v_gene: TRBV27
d_gene: TRBD1
CDR3aa: ASSLGQGSYEQY

j_gene: TRBJ1-4
v_gene: TRBV7-3
d_gene: NA
CDR3aa: ASSHNHGTKEKLF

j_gene: TRBJ1-5
v_gene: TRBV29-1
d_gene: TRBD1
CDR3aa: SARTGNSNQPQH

j_gene: TRBJ1-3
v_gene: TRBV27
d_gene: NA
CDR3aa: ATRQTYSGNTIY

j_gene: TRBJ2-1
v_gene: TRBV10-3
d_gene: TRBD2
CDR3aa: AISGLAGQDEQF

j_gene: TRBJ1-1
v_gene: TRBV18
d_gene: NA
CDR3aa: ASSLKEGSSTEAF

j_gene: TRBJ1-2
v_gene: TRBV3-1/TRBV3-2
d_gene: NA
CDR3aa: ASSPVMNSRRSGYT